This TCR beta chain was sequenced during a study of blood T cell repertoires in COVID-19. Study-level information: Some COVID-19 samples were acute and others convalescent; all came from the United States, Italy and Spain.

CDR3 length: 11 amino acids. The germline V gene encodes CDR1 SEHNR and CDR2 FQNEAQ (reference sequence). Trimming removed 5 bases from V and 2 bases from J, with 3 bases in between. The authors' processing: Nucleated cell number was recorded as an estimate derived from reference gene primer amplification. Assay: immunoSEQ multiplex PCR; the TCRdb copy retains only in-frame clones and omits some. V and J calls and clone size are copied from that table; D and trimming were computed from the DNA. The table lists 220,000 or so clones, around 81% of them singletons. The chain combines TRBV7-9 with TRBJ2-5; D remains ambiguous. This TCR derives from a woman between 65 and 79 years old with acute or convalescent COVID-19. The sequencing sample was made of peripheral blood. The CDR3 loop reads CASSQQETQYF. The CDR3 DNA follows: TGTGCCAGCAGCCAACAAGAGACCCAGTACTTC. Supplemented by reference TRBV7-9 and TRBJ2-5, the full variable domain reads DTGVSQNPRHKITKRGQNVTFRCDPISEHNRLYWYRQTLGQGPEFLTYFQNEAQLEKSRLLSDRFSAERPKGSFSTLEIQRTEQGDSAMYLCASSQQETQYFGPGTRLLVL.